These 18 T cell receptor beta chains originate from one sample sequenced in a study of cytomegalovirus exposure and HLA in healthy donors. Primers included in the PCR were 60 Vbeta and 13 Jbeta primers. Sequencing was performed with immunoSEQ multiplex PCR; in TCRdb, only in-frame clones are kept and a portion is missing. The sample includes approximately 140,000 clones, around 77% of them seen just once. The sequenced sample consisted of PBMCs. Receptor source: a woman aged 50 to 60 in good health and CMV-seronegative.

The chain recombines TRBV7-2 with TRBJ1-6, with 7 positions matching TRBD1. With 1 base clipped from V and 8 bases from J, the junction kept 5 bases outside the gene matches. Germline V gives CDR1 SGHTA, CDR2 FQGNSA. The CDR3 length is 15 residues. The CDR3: CASSLETGPDSPLHF. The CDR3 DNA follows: TGTGCCAGCAGCTTAGAGACAGGGCCCGATTCACCCCTCCACTTT.

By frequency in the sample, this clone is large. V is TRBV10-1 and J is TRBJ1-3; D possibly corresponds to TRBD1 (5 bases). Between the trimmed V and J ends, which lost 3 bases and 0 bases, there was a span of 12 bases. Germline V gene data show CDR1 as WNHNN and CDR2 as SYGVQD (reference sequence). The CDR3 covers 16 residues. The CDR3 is CASSEGTVDSGNTIYF. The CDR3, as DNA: TGCGCCAGCAGTGAAGGGACTGTCGACTCTGGAAACACCATATATTTT.

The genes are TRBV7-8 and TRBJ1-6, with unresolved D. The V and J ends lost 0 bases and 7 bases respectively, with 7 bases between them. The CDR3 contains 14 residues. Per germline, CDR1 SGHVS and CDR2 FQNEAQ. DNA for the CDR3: TGTGCCAGCAGCTTAGCTCAACAGAATTCACCCCTCCACTTT. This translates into CASSLAQQNSPLHF.

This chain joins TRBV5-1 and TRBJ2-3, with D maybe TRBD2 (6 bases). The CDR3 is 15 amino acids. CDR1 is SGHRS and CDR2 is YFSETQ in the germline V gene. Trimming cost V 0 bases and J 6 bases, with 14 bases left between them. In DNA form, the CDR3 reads TGCGCCAGCAGCTTGGCTTTAGCGGTGGCGGATACGCAGTATTTT. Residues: CASSLALAVADTQYF.

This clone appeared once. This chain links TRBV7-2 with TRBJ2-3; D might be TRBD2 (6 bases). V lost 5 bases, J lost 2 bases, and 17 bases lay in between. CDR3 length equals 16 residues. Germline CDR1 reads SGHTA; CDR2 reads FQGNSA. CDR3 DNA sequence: TGTGCCAGCAGCAATGGGGGGTCAGGTTACACAGATACGCAGTATTTT. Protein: CASSNGGSGYTDTQYF.

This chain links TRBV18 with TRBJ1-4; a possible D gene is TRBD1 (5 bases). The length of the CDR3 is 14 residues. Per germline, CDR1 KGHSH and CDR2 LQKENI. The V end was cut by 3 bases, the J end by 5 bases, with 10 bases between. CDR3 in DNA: TGTGCCAGCTCACCGCAAACAGGCAATGAAAAACTGTTTTTT. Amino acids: CASSPQTGNEKLFF. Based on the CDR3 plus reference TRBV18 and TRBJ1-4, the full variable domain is NAGVMQNPRHLVRRRGQEARLRCSPMKGHSHVYWYRQLPEEGLKFMVYLQKENIIDESGMPKERFSAEFPKEGPSILRIQQVVRGDSAAYFCASSPQTGNEKLFFGSGTQLSVL.

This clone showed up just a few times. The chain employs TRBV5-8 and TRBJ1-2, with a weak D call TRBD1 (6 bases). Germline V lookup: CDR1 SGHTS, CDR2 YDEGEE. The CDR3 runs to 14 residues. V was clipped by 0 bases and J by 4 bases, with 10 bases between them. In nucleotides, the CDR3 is TGTGCCAGCAGCTTGGGACAGGCCGTCTATGGCTACACCTTC. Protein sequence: CASSLGQAVYGYTF.

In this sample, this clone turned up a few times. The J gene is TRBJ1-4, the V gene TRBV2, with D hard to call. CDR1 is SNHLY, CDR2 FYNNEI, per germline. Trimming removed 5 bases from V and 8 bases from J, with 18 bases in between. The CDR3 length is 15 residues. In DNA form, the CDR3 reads TGTGCCAGCAGTCCACTGGTCCCGAGGAGCGAAAAACTGTTTTTT. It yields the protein CASSPLVPRSEKLFF.

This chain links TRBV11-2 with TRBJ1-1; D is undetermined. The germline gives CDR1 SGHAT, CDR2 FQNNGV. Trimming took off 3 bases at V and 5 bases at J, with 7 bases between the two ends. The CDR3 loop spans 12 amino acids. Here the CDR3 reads CASSFSSTEAFF. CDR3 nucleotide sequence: TGTGCCAGCAGCTTTTCTTCTACTGAAGCTTTCTTT.

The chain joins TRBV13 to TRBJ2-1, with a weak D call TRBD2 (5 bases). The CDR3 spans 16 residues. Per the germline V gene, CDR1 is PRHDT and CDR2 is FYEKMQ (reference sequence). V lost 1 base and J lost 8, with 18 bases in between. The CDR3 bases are TGTGCCAGCAGCTTAGATGTTAGTGGCGCGAGGGATGAGCAGTTCTTC. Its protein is CASSLDVSGARDEQFF.

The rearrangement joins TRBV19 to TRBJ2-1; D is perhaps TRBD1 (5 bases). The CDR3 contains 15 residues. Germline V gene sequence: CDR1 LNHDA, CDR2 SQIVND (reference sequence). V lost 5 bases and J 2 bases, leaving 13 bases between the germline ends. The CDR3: CASSQQDVTYNEQFF. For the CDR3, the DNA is TGTGCCAGTAGTCAACAGGACGTAACCTACAATGAGCAGTTCTTC.

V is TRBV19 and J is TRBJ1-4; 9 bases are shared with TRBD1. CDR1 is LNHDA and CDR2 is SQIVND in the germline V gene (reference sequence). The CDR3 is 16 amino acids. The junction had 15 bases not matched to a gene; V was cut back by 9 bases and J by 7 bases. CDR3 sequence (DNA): TGTGCCAGCACCACACATTCACAGGGGGCGAGTGAAAAACTGTTTTTT. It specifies CASTTHSQGASEKLFF. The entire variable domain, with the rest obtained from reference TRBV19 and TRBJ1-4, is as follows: DGGITQSPKYLFRKEGQNVTLSCEQNLNHDAMYWYRQDPGQGLRLIYYSQIVNDFQKGDIAEGYSVSREKKESFPLTVTSAQKNPTAFYLCASTTHSQGASEKLFFGSGTQLSVL.

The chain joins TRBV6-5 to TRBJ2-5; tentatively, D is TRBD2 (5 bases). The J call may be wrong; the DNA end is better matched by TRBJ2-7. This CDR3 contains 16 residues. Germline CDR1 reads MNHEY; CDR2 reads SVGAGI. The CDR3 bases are TGTGCCAGCAGTTACGAGGGTCTAGCTGGAAAGCGCGAGCAGTACTTC. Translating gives CASSYEGLAGKREQYF.

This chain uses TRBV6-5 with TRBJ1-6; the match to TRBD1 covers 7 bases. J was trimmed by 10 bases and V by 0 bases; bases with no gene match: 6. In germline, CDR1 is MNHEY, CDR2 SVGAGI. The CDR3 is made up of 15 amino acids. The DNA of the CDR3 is TGTGCCAGCAGTTACTCAGGACAGGCGCAATCACCCCTCCACTTT. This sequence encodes CASSYSGQAQSPLHF.

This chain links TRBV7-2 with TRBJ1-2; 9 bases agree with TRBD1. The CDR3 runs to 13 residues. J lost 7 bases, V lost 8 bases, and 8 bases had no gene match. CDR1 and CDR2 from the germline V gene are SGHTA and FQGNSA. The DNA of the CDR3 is TGTGCCAGCTTGTCGGGACAGGGTCTTGGCTACACCTTC. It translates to CASLSGQGLGYTF.

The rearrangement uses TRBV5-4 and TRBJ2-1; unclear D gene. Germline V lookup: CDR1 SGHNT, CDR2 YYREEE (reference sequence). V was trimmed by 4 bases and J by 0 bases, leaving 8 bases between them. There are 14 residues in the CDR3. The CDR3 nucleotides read TGTGCCAGCAGCCTAACGATCTCCTACAATGAGCAGTTCTTC. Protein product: CASSLTISYNEQFF.

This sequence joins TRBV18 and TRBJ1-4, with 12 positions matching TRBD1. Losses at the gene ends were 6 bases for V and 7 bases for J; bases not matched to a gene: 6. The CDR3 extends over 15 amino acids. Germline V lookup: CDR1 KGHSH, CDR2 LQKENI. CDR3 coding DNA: TGTGCCAGCTCGGGGACAGGGGGCGTCGGTGAAAAACTGTTTTTT. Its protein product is CASSGTGGVGEKLFF. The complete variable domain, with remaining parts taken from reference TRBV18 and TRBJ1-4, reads NAGVMQNPRHLVRRRGQEARLRCSPMKGHSHVYWYRQLPEEGLKFMVYLQKENIIDESGMPKERFSAEFPKEGPSILRIQQVVRGDSAAYFCASSGTGGVGEKLFFGSGTQLSVL.

This CDR3 is CASSQSGRGIYGYTF. The CDR3 DNA reads as TGCGCCAGCAGCCAGTCGGGCAGGGGGATCTATGGCTACACCTTC. The chain uses TRBV4-1 and TRBJ1-2; the match to TRBD1 covers 7 bases. The CDR3 has 15 residues. With 3 bases clipped from V and 4 bases from J, the junction kept 8 bases outside the gene matches. Germline CDR1 and CDR2: MGHRA and YSYEKL.